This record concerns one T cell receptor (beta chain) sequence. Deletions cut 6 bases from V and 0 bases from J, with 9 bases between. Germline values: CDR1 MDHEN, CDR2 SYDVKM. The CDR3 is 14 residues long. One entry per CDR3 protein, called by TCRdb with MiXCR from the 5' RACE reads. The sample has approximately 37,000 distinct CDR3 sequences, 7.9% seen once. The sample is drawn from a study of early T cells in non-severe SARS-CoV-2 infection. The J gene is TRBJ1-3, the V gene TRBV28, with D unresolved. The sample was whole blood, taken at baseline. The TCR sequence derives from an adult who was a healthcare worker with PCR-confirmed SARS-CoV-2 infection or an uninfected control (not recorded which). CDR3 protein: CASRQRSSGNTIYF. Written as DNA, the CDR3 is TGTGCCAGCAGGCAGCGCTCCTCTGGAAACACCATATATTTT.